This entry lists 12 T cell receptor beta chains sequenced from one sample in a study of vaccination and CD4 T cells after COVID-19. For these TCRs, the target antigens are not known. Treatment of the sample: approximately 11-day PBMC culture with coronavirus spike peptide pools or control peptides (ViraFEST assay). At the Johns Hopkins FTIC core, DNA taken from cultured CD4+ T cells was sequenced by way of the Oncomine TCR Beta short-read assay. TCRdb re-called the PCR reads with MiXCR, one entry per CDR3 protein. The repertoire includes tens of thousands of distinct CDR3 sequences, 43% of them detected once, and around 2.9% sits in the top ten. The source material was CD4+ T cells from blood, cultured in vitro, sampled after SARS-CoV-2 vaccination. These receptors were collected from a human donor who had recovered from COVID-19.

The chain employs TRBV6-4 and TRBJ2-3; 7 positions match TRBD2. Germline values: CDR1 MRHNA, CDR2 SNTAGT. V dropped 3 bases and J dropped 0; count of bases not matched to a gene: 3. The CDR3 is 15 amino acids. For the CDR3, the DNA is TGTGCCAGCAGTGAAGCGGGACGTAGCACAGATACGCAGTATTTT. Translation: CASSEAGRSTDTQYF.

The chain joins TRBV5-4 to TRBJ1-2; 8 bases are a match to TRBD1. The CDR3 extends over 15 amino acids. CDR1 and CDR2 from the germline V gene are SGHNT and YYREEE (reference sequence). Trimming at V came to 4 bases and at J to 5 bases, leaving 10 bases not matched to a gene. The CDR3 region is CASSPRDRMVYGYTF. Written as DNA, the CDR3 is TGTGCCAGCAGCCCCCGGGACAGGATGGTTTATGGCTACACCTTC.

The rearrangement links TRBV11-3 to TRBJ2-2; 8 bases line up with TRBD2. V was clipped by 2 bases and J by 2 bases; unmatched bases: 7. This CDR3 contains 17 residues. Germline CDR1 SGHNT, CDR2 YENEEA. This chain's CDR3 is CASSLRGGTENTGELFF. Here the CDR3 DNA reads TGTGCCAGCAGCTTACGGGGGGGGACTGAAAACACCGGGGAGCTGTTTTTT.

This clonotype was observed a few times. The chain recombines TRBV7-2 with TRBJ2-5; D ambiguous. CDR1 is SGHTA, CDR2 FQGNSA, per germline. V dropped 0 bases and J dropped 5 bases, with 10 bases sitting between them. The CDR3 sequence is 14 residues long. Here the CDR3 reads CASSLAVTGETQYF. CDR3 nucleotide sequence: TGTGCCAGCAGCTTAGCGGTAACCGGGGAGACCCAGTACTTC.

The J gene is TRBJ2-5, the V gene TRBV2; D tentatively reads TRBD1 or TRBD2 (5 bases each). Trimming shortened V by 2 bases and J by 9 bases, and 10 bases separated the two germline ends. Germline-derived CDR1 and CDR2 are SNHLY and FYNNEI. The CDR3 length is 12 residues. The CDR3 region has the DNA TGTGCCAGCAGTGAACCCCCGGGGCCCCAGTACTTC. Translation: CASSEPPGPQYF.

V is TRBV7-2 and J is TRBJ2-1, with D possibly matching TRBD2 (6 bases). Trimming shortened V by 2 bases and J by 9 bases, and 17 bases separated the two germline ends. Germline values: CDR1 SGHTA, CDR2 FQGNSA. The CDR3 sequence is 15 residues long. CDR3 region: CASSLIVGGGGEQFF. DNA for the CDR3: TGTGCCAGCAGCTTAATCGTGGGGGGTGGCGGTGAGCAGTTCTTC.

The chain employs TRBV20-1 and TRBJ2-3; 7 nucleotides align to TRBD2. Germline CDR1 DFQATT, CDR2 SNEGSKA (reference sequence). The CDR3 consists of 16 residues. Unmatched junction bases numbered 10, after V lost 3 bases and J lost 1 base. The CDR3 bases are TGCAGTGCTAGTGGGGCGAGGAGCGGGGGCACAGATACGCAGTATTTT. Translating it yields CSASGARSGGTDTQYF.

The CDR3 DNA follows: TGCAGTGCCCCGGGGGGCCGAACGCAGTATTTT. As protein: CSAPGGRTQYF. The V call is TRBV20-1, the J call TRBJ2-3, with D possibly TRBD2 on 7 matching bases. Trimming took off 6 bases at V and 9 bases at J, with 13 bases between the two ends. CDR3 length: 11 amino acids. Germline V CDR1 and CDR2: DFQATT, SNEGSKA (reference sequence).

This clonotype was counted a few times. The rearrangement links TRBV10-3 to TRBJ2-3; tentative D call: TRBD2 (6 bases). CDR1 and CDR2 (germline): ENHRY, SYGVKD. V shed 6 bases and J shed 4 bases, with 14 bases lying between them. The CDR3 extends over 14 amino acids. The CDR3 region is CAIRGGEEADTQYF. CDR3 sequence (DNA): TGTGCCATCAGAGGTGGGGAGGAGGCAGATACGCAGTATTTT.

The V gene is TRBV6-1, the J gene TRBJ1-5, with 8 bases fitting TRBD1. Germline values: CDR1 MNHNS, CDR2 SASEGT. This CDR3 region has 14 residues. V gave up 3 bases and J gave up 6 bases; unmatched junction bases: 4. This chain's CDR3 is CASSEDRVGQPQHF. DNA for the CDR3: TGTGCCAGCAGTGAGGACAGGGTAGGTCAGCCCCAGCATTTT.

This chain joins TRBV5-4 and TRBJ1-2; 9 nucleotides agree with TRBD1. The V and J ends lost 4 bases and 7 bases, in that order; junction bases with no gene match: 11. The CDR3 totals 15 residues. Germline CDR1 is SGHNT and CDR2 is YYREEE (reference sequence). The CDR3 loop is CASSGTGQGFGGYTF. In DNA, the CDR3 is TGTGCCAGCAGCGGAACGGGACAGGGCTTTGGTGGCTACACCTTC.

This chain joins TRBV14 and TRBJ1-5; tentative D call: TRBD1 (5 bases). V lost 0 bases, J lost 7 bases, and 16 bases lay in between. Germline lookup yields CDR1 SGHDN and CDR2 FVKESK. The CDR3 extends over 16 amino acids. CDR3 sequence (DNA): TGTGCCAGCAGCCAAGAGCGGGGCCCTGGGGGGCAGCCCCAGCATTTT. Protein: CASSQERGPGGQPQHF.